The TCR beta chain described here comes from a study of immune heterogeneity within non-small cell lung tumors. Study as a whole: Of all tumors, several turned out to be squamous cell carcinomas, 10 were non-squamous carcinomas and 1 was not otherwise specified. General study findings and limits: Local tumor mutational burden and local T-cell repertoire clonality showed a moderate significant correlation, R around 0.34.

The germline CDR1 and CDR2 sequences are WSHSY and SAAADI. The V end was cut by 7 bases, the J end by 4 bases, with 10 bases between. This CDR3 is built from 13 residues. Template material comprised bulk tumor genomic DNA at 450 to 650 ng per sample. During surgery, several far-apart biopsies were obtained from every primary tumor. Patients with untreated, newly diagnosed non-small cell lung cancer underwent curative surgery. Every donor was a newly diagnosed non-small cell lung cancer patient having surgery with curative intent. In a multiplex PCR, 32 V and 13 J primers amplified TCR beta CDR3. TCRdb analysed the multiplex PCR reads with MiXCR anew, one entry per CDR3 protein. The sample carries about 10,000 distinct CDR3 sequences, 27% recorded once. This clonotype is judged medium-sized (0.01 to 0.1%). What it binds is not known.

Source material: lung tumor tissue. This TCR derives from a man between 50 and 59 years old with non-small cell lung cancer. This chain links TRBV10-2 with TRBJ1-4; D is possibly TRBD1 (5 bases). CDR3 sequence (DNA): TGCGCCAGCACCGGACACCTTAATGAAAAACTGTTTTTT. Protein product: CASTGHLNEKLFF.